This T cell receptor (beta chain) was recovered during a study of control samples from healthy donors and cancer patients. The CDR3 is 15 amino acids. Per the germline V gene, CDR1 is GTSNPN and CDR2 is SVGIG (reference sequence). Trimming shortened V by 0 bases and J by 0 bases, and 9 bases separated the two germline ends. Data came from immunoSEQ multiplex PCR; TCRdb stores just in-frame clones and leaves some out. The data show about 20,000 clones, more than 75% seen once. This TCR came from a woman aged 55-69 years with head and neck cancer. The specimen was PBMCs. This chain links TRBV30 with TRBJ2-1; D unresolved. DNA for the CDR3: TGTGCCTGGAGTGTACTCTCTAGCTCCTACAATGAGCAGTTCTTC. Its translation is CAWSVLSSSYNEQFF.